This is a list of T cell receptor beta chains from one sample in a study of CD8+CD57+ T cells in acquired aplastic anemia. TCRdb recomputed calls from the reads with MiXCR, one row per CDR3 protein. This sample carries roughly 120,000 distinct CDR3 sequences, 58% of them seen once, and the ten largest clones take roughly 30%. What was sequenced was sorted CD4+, CD8+, or CD8+CD57+ T cells (not recorded which) from PBMCs. The receptors stem from a human donor with aplastic anemia. Each CDR3 is given with its conserved first and last residue.

j_call v_call cdr3_aa
TRBJ2-5 TRBV24-1 CATSDPPTGGLGETQYF
TRBJ2-7 TRBV11-2 CASSLLEGPWEQYF
TRBJ2-3 TRBV20-1 CSARDRRKGAGDTQYF
TRBJ2-2 TRBV10-3 CAINGASGRTGELFF
TRBJ2-5 TRBV6-2/TRBV6-3 CASSYSLSKGEETQYF
TRBJ2-7 TRBV19 CASSRLAGDYEQYF
TRBJ2-6 TRBV11-2 CASSLGLNSKTF
TRBJ2-5 TRBV10-1 CASSESAEQETQYF
TRBJ2-7 TRBV24-1 CATSDSGQVSSYEQYF
TRBJ2-1 TRBV2 CARNLLANEQFF